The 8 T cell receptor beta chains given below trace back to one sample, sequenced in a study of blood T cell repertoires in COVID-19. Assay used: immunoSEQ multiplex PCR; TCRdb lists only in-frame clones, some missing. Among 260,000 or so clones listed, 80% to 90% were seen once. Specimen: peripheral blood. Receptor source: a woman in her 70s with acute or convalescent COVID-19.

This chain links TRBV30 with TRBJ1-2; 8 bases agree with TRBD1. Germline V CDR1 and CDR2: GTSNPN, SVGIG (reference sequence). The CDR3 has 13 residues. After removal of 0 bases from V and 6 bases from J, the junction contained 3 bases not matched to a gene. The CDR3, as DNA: TGTGCCTGGAGTGTTTCCAGGGGGCATGGCTACACCTTC. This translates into CAWSVSRGHGYTF.

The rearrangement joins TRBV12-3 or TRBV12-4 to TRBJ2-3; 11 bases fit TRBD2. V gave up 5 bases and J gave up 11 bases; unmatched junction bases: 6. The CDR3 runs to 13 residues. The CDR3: CASSHSGGDRQYF. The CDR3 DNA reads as TGTGCCAGCAGTCATAGCGGGGGGGACCGGCAGTATTTT.

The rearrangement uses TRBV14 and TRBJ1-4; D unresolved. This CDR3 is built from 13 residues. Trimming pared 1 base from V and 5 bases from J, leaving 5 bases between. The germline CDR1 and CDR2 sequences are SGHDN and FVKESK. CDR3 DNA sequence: TGTGCCAGCAGCCAAGCCCTGAATGAAAAACTGTTTTTT. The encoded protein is CASSQALNEKLFF.

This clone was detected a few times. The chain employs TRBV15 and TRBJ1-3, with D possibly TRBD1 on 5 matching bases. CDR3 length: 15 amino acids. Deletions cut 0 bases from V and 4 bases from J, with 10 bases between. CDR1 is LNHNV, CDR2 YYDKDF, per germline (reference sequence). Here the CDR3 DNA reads TGTGCCACCAGCAGAGAGGCAGGGTGGGGAAACACCATATATTTT. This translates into CATSREAGWGNTIYF.

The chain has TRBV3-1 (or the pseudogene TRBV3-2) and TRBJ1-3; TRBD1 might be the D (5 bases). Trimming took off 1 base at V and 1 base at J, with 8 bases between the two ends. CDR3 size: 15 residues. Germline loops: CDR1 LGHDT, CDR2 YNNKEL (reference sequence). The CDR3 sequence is CASSQGRGSGNTIYF. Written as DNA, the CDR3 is TGTGCCAGCAGCCAAGGTAGGGGTTCTGGAAACACCATATATTTT.

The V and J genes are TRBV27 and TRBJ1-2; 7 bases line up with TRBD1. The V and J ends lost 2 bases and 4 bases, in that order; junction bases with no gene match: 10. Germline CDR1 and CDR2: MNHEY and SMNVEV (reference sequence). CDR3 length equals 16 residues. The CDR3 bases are TGTGCCAGCAGTTTAGGGACAGCTCCGTCCATCTATGGCTACACCTTC. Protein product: CASSLGTAPSIYGYTF.

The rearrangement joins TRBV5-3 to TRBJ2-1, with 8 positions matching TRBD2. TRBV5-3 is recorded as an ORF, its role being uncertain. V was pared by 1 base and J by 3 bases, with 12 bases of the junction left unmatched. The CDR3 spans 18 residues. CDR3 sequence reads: CARSLTFRGGFSYNEQFF. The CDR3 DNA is TGTGCCAGAAGCTTGACCTTCCGGGGGGGCTTTAGCTACAATGAGCAGTTCTTC.

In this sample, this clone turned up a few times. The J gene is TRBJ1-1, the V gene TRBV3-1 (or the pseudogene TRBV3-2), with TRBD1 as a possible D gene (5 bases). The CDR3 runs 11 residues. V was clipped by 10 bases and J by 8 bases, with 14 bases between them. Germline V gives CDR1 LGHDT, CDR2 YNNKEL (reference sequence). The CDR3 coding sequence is TGTGCCACCCTTGGCCAGGGCGAAGCTTTCTTT. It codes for CATLGQGEAFF.